These T cell receptor beta chains were read from a single sample in a study of cytomegalovirus exposure and HLA in healthy donors. Sequencing was performed with immunoSEQ multiplex PCR; in TCRdb, only in-frame clones are kept and a portion is missing. The sample consists of approximately 100,000 clones, 81% of them appearing once. Sequenced input: PBMCs. The receptors come from a man aged 35-49 years in good health and CMV-seronegative. Both conserved end residues are part of each CDR3. Each record gives: V gene, CDR3 length, clone size, D gene, J gene, CDR3 DNA, CDR3 protein. D genes are given only for firm matches. Clone size is given for some rows only: seen once, a few or many times, or a class if the clone is expanded.

v_call: TRBV6-6
cdr3_length: 15
clone_size: .
d_call: TRBD1
j_call: TRBJ1-5
cdr3_nt: TGTGCCAGCAGTTACGGCCGGGACAGGGGAGCGCCCCAGCATTTT
cdr3_aa: CASSYGRDRGAPQHF

v_call: TRBV5-6
cdr3_length: 13
clone_size: .
d_call: TRBD2
j_call: TRBJ2-5
cdr3_nt: TGTGCCAGCAGTACGGGACTAGCAAAGACCCAGTACTTC
cdr3_aa: CASSTGLAKTQYF

v_call: TRBV5-1
cdr3_length: 14
clone_size: .
d_call: .
j_call: TRBJ1-5
cdr3_nt: TGCGCCAGCAGCTTGGGTCCAGAACCTTTGTCCCAGCATTTT
cdr3_aa: CASSLGPEPLSQHF

v_call: TRBV5-6
cdr3_length: 14
clone_size: .
d_call: TRBD1
j_call: TRBJ2-7
cdr3_nt: TGTGCCAGCAGCCAAACAGGGGTCCCCTACGAGCAGTACTTC
cdr3_aa: CASSQTGVPYEQYF

v_call: TRBV18
cdr3_length: 15
clone_size: .
d_call: TRBD1
j_call: TRBJ2-2
cdr3_nt: TGTGCCAGCTCACCAAGGGACAGCTACACCGGGGAGCTGTTTTTT
cdr3_aa: CASSPRDSYTGELFF

v_call: TRBV11-2
cdr3_length: 14
clone_size: few
d_call: .
j_call: TRBJ1-6
cdr3_nt: TGTGCCAGCAGCCCAGAGGTTTATAATTCACCCCTCCACTTT
cdr3_aa: CASSPEVYNSPLHF

v_call: TRBV6-1
cdr3_length: 14
clone_size: .
d_call: TRBD1
j_call: TRBJ1-4
cdr3_nt: TGTGTCAGCAGTTTAACCGGGACAGACGAAAAACTGTTTTTT
cdr3_aa: CVSSLTGTDEKLFF

v_call: TRBV5-1
cdr3_length: 12
clone_size: .
d_call: .
j_call: TRBJ1-4
cdr3_nt: TGCGCCAGCAGCCAGGGGAATGAAAAACTGTTTTTT
cdr3_aa: CASSQGNEKLFF

v_call: TRBV9
cdr3_length: 13
clone_size: .
d_call: .
j_call: TRBJ2-7
cdr3_nt: TGTGCCAGCAGCCCAGGGCAACCCTACGAGCAGTACTTC
cdr3_aa: CASSPGQPYEQYF

v_call: TRBV7-2
cdr3_length: 13
clone_size: .
d_call: .
j_call: TRBJ2-3
cdr3_nt: TGTGCCAGCAGCTACCGGGGCACAGATACGCAGTATTTT
cdr3_aa: CASSYRGTDTQYF

v_call: TRBV10-1
cdr3_length: 14
clone_size: .
d_call: .
j_call: TRBJ2-7
cdr3_nt: TGCGCCAGCAGTGATGGGGGGACCCTCTACGAGCAGTACTTC
cdr3_aa: CASSDGGTLYEQYF

v_call: TRBV5-4
cdr3_length: 20
clone_size: .
d_call: TRBD2
j_call: TRBJ2-3
cdr3_nt: TGTGCCAGCAGCTTGTGGTCCAACCGCCGCACTAGCGGGGGGGCAAATACGCAGTATTTT
cdr3_aa: CASSLWSNRRTSGGANTQYF

v_call: TRBV7-8
cdr3_length: 17
clone_size: few
d_call: TRBD2
j_call: TRBJ2-1
cdr3_nt: TGTGCCAGCAGCTTAGTAGTAGCGGGGGGTTCTTACAATGAGCAGTTCTTC
cdr3_aa: CASSLVVAGGSYNEQFF

v_call: TRBV4-2
cdr3_length: 14
clone_size: once
d_call: .
j_call: TRBJ2-7
cdr3_nt: TGTGCCAGCAGCCAGGGACTGGGCTCCTACGAGCAGTACTTC
cdr3_aa: CASSQGLGSYEQYF

v_call: TRBV5-1
cdr3_length: 15
clone_size: .
d_call: TRBD1
j_call: TRBJ2-2
cdr3_nt: TGCGCCAGCAGATTCCGGGACAGCCCCACCGGGGAGCTGTTTTTT
cdr3_aa: CASRFRDSPTGELFF

v_call: TRBV19
cdr3_length: 14
clone_size: .
d_call: TRBD1
j_call: TRBJ1-1
cdr3_nt: TGTGCCAGTACACGAAGACAGGGCCCACTTGAAGCTTTCTTT
cdr3_aa: CASTRRQGPLEAFF

v_call: TRBV4-2
cdr3_length: 10
clone_size: .
d_call: .
j_call: TRBJ2-3
cdr3_nt: TGTGCCCGGAAGGCGGATTCCCAGTATTTT
cdr3_aa: CARKADSQYF

v_call: TRBV19
cdr3_length: 15
clone_size: once
d_call: TRBD1
j_call: TRBJ2-7
cdr3_nt: TGTGCCAGTAGTATATTGGCGGGACAGGGTCGAGAGCAGTACTTC
cdr3_aa: CASSILAGQGREQYF

v_call: TRBV7-6
cdr3_length: 13
clone_size: .
d_call: .
j_call: TRBJ1-1
cdr3_nt: TGTGCCAGCAGCTTAGAACAAAACACTGAAGCTTTCTTT
cdr3_aa: CASSLEQNTEAFF

v_call: TRBV11-1
cdr3_length: 15
clone_size: .
d_call: .
j_call: TRBJ1-4
cdr3_nt: TGTGCCAGCAGCGTAAGGGGACTTACTAATGAAAAACTGTTTTTT
cdr3_aa: CASSVRGLTNEKLFF

v_call: TRBV5-6
cdr3_length: 15
clone_size: .
d_call: TRBD1
j_call: TRBJ1-2
cdr3_nt: TGTGCCAGCAGCTTGGGGGACAGGGGACATTATGGCTACACCTTC
cdr3_aa: CASSLGDRGHYGYTF

v_call: TRBV5-5
cdr3_length: 15
clone_size: .
d_call: TRBD1
j_call: TRBJ2-1
cdr3_nt: TGTGCCAGCAACTTATACACAGGGGCAAACAATGAGCAGTTCTTC
cdr3_aa: CASNLYTGANNEQFF

v_call: TRBV7-9
cdr3_length: 14
clone_size: .
d_call: TRBD1
j_call: TRBJ1-2
cdr3_nt: TGTGCCAGCCACCCGGGACAGTACTTTTATGGCTACACCTTC
cdr3_aa: CASHPGQYFYGYTF

v_call: TRBV27
cdr3_length: 16
clone_size: .
d_call: .
j_call: TRBJ1-5
cdr3_nt: TGTGCCAGCAGTTTACCGGCGACAGCTAGCAATCAGCCCCAGCATTTT
cdr3_aa: CASSLPATASNQPQHF

v_call: TRBV5-1
cdr3_length: 15
clone_size: .
d_call: .
j_call: TRBJ2-5
cdr3_nt: TGCGCCAGCAGCTTAGAGCGGGTGGGGCAAGAGACCCAGTACTTC
cdr3_aa: CASSLERVGQETQYF

v_call: TRBV5-1
cdr3_length: 14
clone_size: .
d_call: TRBD1
j_call: TRBJ1-1
cdr3_nt: TGCGCCAGCAGGGCGGGACAGATGAACACTGAAGCTTTCTTT
cdr3_aa: CASRAGQMNTEAFF

v_call: TRBV30
cdr3_length: 14
clone_size: .
d_call: TRBD2
j_call: TRBJ2-5
cdr3_nt: TGTGCCTGGTCTCCCGGGACTATCGGAGAGACCCAGTACTTC
cdr3_aa: CAWSPGTIGETQYF

v_call: TRBV2
cdr3_length: 14
clone_size: .
d_call: .
j_call: TRBJ1-5
cdr3_nt: TGTGCCACTCAAAGGGGGGGCTACAATCAGCCCCAGCATTTT
cdr3_aa: CATQRGGYNQPQHF

v_call: TRBV19
cdr3_length: 13
clone_size: .
d_call: TRBD1
j_call: TRBJ2-1
cdr3_nt: TGTGCCAGTAACACATACAGGGGTTTCGAGCAGTTCTTC
cdr3_aa: CASNTYRGFEQFF

v_call: TRBV4-3
cdr3_length: 16
clone_size: once
d_call: .
j_call: TRBJ1-3
cdr3_nt: TGCGCCAGCAGCCAAGAGGTACGCGTCTCTGGAAACACCATATATTTT
cdr3_aa: CASSQEVRVSGNTIYF

v_call: TRBV6-4
cdr3_length: 14
clone_size: .
d_call: .
j_call: TRBJ2-4
cdr3_nt: TGTGCCAGGGGGACATCGCTAGCCAAAAACATTCAGTACTTC
cdr3_aa: CARGTSLAKNIQYF

v_call: TRBV9
cdr3_length: 19
clone_size: .
d_call: TRBD1
j_call: TRBJ2-5
cdr3_nt: TGTGCCAGCAGCGTAGGCGGACAGGCATATTCAGGGGCCCAAGAGACCCAGTACTTC
cdr3_aa: CASSVGGQAYSGAQETQYF

v_call: TRBV6-5
cdr3_length: 15
clone_size: once
d_call: TRBD1
j_call: TRBJ2-2
cdr3_nt: TGTGCCAGCAGTATGGGACAGGGAAACACCGGGGAGCTGTTTTTT
cdr3_aa: CASSMGQGNTGELFF